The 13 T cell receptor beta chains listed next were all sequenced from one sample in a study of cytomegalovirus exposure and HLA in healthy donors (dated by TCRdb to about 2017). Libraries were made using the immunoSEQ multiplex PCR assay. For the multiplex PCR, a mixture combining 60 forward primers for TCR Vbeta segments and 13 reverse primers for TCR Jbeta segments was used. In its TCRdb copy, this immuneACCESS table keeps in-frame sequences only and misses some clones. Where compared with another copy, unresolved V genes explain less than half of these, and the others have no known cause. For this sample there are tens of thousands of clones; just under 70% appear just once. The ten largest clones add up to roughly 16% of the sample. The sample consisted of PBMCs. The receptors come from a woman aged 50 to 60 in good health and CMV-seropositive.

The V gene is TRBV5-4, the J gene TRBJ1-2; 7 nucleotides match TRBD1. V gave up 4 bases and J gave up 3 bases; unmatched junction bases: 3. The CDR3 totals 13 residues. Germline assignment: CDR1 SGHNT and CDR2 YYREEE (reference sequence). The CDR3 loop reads CASSRDRDYGYTF. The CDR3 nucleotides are TGTGCCAGCAGCCGCGACAGGGACTATGGCTACACCTTC. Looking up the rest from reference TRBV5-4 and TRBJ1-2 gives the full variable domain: ETGVTQSPTHLIKTRGQQVTLRCSSQSGHNTVSWYQQALGQGPQFIFQYYREEENGRGNFPPRFSGLQFPNYSSELNVNALELDDSALYLCASSRDRDYGYTFGSGTRLTVV.

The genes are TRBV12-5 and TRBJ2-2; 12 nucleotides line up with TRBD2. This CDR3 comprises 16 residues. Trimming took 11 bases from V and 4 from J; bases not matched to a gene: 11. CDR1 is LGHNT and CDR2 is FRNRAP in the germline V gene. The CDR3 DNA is TGTGCTCTCGCGCTAGCGGGAGGGCGGGGCACCGGGGAGCTGTTTTTT. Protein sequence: CALALAGGRGTGELFF.

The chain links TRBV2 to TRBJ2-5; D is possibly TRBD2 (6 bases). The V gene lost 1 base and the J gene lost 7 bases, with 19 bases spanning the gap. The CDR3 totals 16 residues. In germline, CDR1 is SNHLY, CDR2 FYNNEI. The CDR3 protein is CASSEGEPIAGGTQYF. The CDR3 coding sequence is TGTGCCAGCAGTGAAGGGGAACCGATCGCCGGGGGGACCCAGTACTTC. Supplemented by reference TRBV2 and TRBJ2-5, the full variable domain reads EPEVTQTPSHQVTQMGQEVILRCVPISNHLYFYWYRQILGQKVEFLVSFYNNEISEKSEIFDDQFSVERPDGSNFTLKIRSTKLEDSAMYFCASSEGEPIAGGTQYFGPGTRLLVL.

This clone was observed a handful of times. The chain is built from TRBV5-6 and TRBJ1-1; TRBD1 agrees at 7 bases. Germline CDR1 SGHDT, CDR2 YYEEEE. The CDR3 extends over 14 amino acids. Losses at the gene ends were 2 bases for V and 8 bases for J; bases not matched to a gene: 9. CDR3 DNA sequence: TGTGCCAGCAGCTTACAACAGGGGTCTTCAGAAGCTTTCTTT. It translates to CASSLQQGSSEAFF.

The chain's CDR3 is CASSLYGGGGTEAFF. The CDR3 DNA reads TGTGCCAGCAGTTTATATGGGGGGGGAGGCACTGAAGCTTTCTTT. This rearrangement joins TRBV27 to TRBJ1-1, with D possibly matching TRBD1 (5 bases). The germline V gene has CDR1 MNHEY and CDR2 SMNVEV (reference sequence). This CDR3 spans 15 amino acids. Trimming left V 1 base short and J 4 bases short, with 13 bases between.

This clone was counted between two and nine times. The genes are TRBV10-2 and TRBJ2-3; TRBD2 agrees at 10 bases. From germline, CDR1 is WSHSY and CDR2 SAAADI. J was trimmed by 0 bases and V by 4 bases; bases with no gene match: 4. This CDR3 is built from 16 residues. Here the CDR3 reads CASSAGLATSTDTQYF. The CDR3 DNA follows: TGCGCCAGCAGTGCGGGACTAGCGACTAGCACAGATACGCAGTATTTT.

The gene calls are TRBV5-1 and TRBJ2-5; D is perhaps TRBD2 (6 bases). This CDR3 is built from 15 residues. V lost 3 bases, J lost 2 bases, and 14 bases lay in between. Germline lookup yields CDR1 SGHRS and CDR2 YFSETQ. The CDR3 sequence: CASSYGTLDQETQYF. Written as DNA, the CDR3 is TGCGCCAGCAGCTACGGGACTCTCGATCAAGAGACCCAGTACTTC.

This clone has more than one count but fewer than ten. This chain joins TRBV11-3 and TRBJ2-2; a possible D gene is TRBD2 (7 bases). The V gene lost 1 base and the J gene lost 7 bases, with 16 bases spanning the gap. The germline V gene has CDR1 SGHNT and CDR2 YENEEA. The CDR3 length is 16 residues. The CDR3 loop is CASSLGGGQVYGELFF. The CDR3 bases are TGTGCCAGCAGCTTAGGCGGGGGCCAGGTTTACGGGGAGCTGTTTTTT.

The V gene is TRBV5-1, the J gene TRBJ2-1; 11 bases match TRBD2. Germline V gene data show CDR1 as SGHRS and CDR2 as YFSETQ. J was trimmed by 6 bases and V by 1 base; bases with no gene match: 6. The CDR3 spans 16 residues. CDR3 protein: CASSLLTSGRFNEQFF. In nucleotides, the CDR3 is TGCGCCAGCAGCTTGTTAACTAGCGGGAGATTCAATGAGCAGTTCTTC.

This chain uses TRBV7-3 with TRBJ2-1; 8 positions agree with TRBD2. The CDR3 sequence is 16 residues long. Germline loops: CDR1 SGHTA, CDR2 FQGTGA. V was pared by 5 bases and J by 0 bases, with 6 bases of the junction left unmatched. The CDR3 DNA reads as TGTGCCAGCAGCCCCTTAGCGGGACTCTCCTACAATGAGCAGTTCTTC. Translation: CASSPLAGLSYNEQFF.

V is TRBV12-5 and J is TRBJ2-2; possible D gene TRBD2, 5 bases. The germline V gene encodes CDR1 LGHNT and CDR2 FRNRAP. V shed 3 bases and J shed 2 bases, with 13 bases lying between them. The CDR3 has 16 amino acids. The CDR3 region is CASGFSTGSNTGELFF. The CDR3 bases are TGTGCTAGTGGTTTCAGTACTGGGAGCAACACCGGGGAGCTGTTTTTT.

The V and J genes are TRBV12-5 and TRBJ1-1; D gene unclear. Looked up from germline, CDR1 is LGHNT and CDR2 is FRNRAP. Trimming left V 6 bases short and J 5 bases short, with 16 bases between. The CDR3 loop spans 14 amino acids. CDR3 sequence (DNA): TGTGCTAGTGGCCCGACCACTCGGGGAACTGAAGCTTTCTTT. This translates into CASGPTTRGTEAFF.

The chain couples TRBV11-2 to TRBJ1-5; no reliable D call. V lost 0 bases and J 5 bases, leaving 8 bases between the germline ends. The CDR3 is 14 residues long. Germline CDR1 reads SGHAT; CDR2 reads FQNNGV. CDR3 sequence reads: CASSLDLAYQPQHF. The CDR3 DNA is TGTGCCAGCAGCTTAGATCTGGCCTATCAGCCCCAGCATTTT.